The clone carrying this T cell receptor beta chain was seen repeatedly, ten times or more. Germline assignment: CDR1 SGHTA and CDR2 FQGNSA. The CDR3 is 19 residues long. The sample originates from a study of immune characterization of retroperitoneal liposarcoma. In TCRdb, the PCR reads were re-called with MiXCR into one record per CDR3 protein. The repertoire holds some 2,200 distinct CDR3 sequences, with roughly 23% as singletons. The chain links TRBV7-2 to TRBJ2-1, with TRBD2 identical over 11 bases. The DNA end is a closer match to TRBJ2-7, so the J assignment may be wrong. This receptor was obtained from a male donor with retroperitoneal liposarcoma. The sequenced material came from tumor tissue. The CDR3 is CASSSPTSGGLSSYNEQYF. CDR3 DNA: TGTGCCAGCAGCAGCCCTACTAGCGGGGGTCTGAGCTCCTACAATGAGCAGTACTTC.